The 17 T cell receptor beta chains below all came from one sample that was sequenced in a study of regulatory T cells in long-lasting Graves disease. Investigators prepared the TCR beta libraries by applying iRepertoire HTBI primers and Arm-PCR of CDR3 regions. TCRdb reanalysed the multiplex PCR reads using MiXCR and keeps one entry per CDR3 protein. The table has roughly 320,000 distinct CDR3 sequences, over 15% seen once. Time point in this sample: newly diagnosed GD, antithyroid drugs for less than 3 months. The TCR library used RNA extracted from PBMCs. The same data also went into a second study, on T cells in Graves' hyperthyroidism and ophthalmopathy.

The input for sequencing was peripheral blood mononuclear cells (PBMCs), taken at new diagnosis, from a patient treated with antithyroid drugs. These receptors all stem from a man in his forties or fifties with Graves disease.

This clonotype was seen ten or more times. The chain recombines TRBV2 with TRBJ2-3; D uncertain. Trimming left V 2 bases short and J 4 bases short, with 4 bases between. CDR3 size: 12 residues. Germline values: CDR1 SNHLY, CDR2 FYNNEI. The chain's CDR3 is CASSESPDTQYF. The CDR3 nucleotides read TGTGCCAGCAGTGAAAGCCCAGATACGCAGTATTTT.

Ten or more counts support this clonotype. The chain has TRBV5-1 and TRBJ2-3; no firm D call. V was trimmed by 4 bases and J by 6 bases, leaving 9 bases between them. CDR1 is SGHRS, CDR2 YFSETQ, per germline. The CDR3 is made up of 12 amino acids. CDR3 sequence (DNA): TGCGCCAGCAGCCGAACCCTGGATACGCAGTATTTT. Amino acids: CASSRTLDTQYF.

This clonotype was recorded a few times. The chain recombines TRBV7-2 with TRBJ2-5; D possibly corresponds to TRBD1 (5 bases). Germline loops: CDR1 SGHTA, CDR2 FQGNSA. The CDR3 consists of 14 residues. V was clipped by 5 bases and J by 4 bases, with 14 bases between them. The CDR3 reads CASSIPRDGETQYF. CDR3 in DNA: TGTGCCAGCAGCATACCCAGGGATGGAGAGACCCAGTACTTC.

This clonotype was observed at least ten times. V is TRBV5-1 and J is TRBJ1-6; the match to TRBD1 covers 9 bases. V shed 0 bases, J shed 10 bases, and the junction held 5 bases outside the gene matches. This CDR3 is 15 amino acids long. Looked up from germline, CDR1 is SGHRS and CDR2 is YFSETQ. The CDR3 DNA sequence: TGCGCCAGCAGCTTGGCCGGGACAGGGCGGTCACCCCTCCACTTT. Residues: CASSLAGTGRSPLHF.

This clonotype was counted ten times or more. This sequence joins TRBV6-1 and TRBJ2-1; no clear D gene. The CDR3 length is 15 residues. Between the trimmed V and J ends, which lost 7 bases and 0 bases, there was a span of 13 bases. Per germline, CDR1 MNHNS and CDR2 SASEGT. Written as DNA, the CDR3 is TGTGCCAGCATCCGGTGGGGTAGCTCCTACAATGAGCAGTTCTTC. Amino acids: CASIRWGSSYNEQFF.

The gene calls are TRBV5-1 and TRBJ2-5; D gene unclear. The CDR3 contains 14 residues. The ends were cut back, 5 bases at V and 4 bases at J, with 15 bases in the middle. CDR1 is SGHRS and CDR2 is YFSETQ in the germline V gene. CDR3 region: CASSLVGVRETQYF. The CDR3 DNA follows: TGCGCCAGCAGTTTAGTCGGAGTTCGAGAGACCCAGTACTTC.

Only a few counts were recorded for this clonotype. With a much larger clone just one base away, this may be a read error. The chain carries TRBV12-5 and TRBJ2-5; D gene unclear. TRBJ2-7 matches the DNA end more closely, so the J call is doubtful. The CDR3 has 13 residues. Germline V gene data show CDR1 as LGHNT and CDR2 as FRNRAP. The CDR3 protein is CAGGLYPQYEQYF. DNA for the CDR3: TGTGCTGGTGGTTTGTATCCCCAGTACGAGCAGTACTTC.

This clonotype was detected many times. Compared with germline, one end of the junction differs, possibly owing to a read error. The rearrangement uses TRBV3-1 and TRBJ1-1, with 7 nucleotides matching TRBD1. Per the germline V gene, CDR1 is LGHDT and CDR2 is YNNKEL (reference sequence). This CDR3 is 13 amino acids long. CDR3 loop: CASSQGGGTEAFF. In DNA form, the CDR3 reads TGCGCCAGCAGCCAGGGGGGTGGCACTGAAGCTTTCTTT. Variable domain in full (rest from reference TRBV3-1 and TRBJ1-1): DTAVSQTPKYLVTQMGNDKSIKCEQNLGHDTMYWYKQDSKKFLKIMFSYNNKELIINETVPNRFSPKSPDKAHLNLHINSLELGDSAVYFCASSQGGGTEAFFGQGTRLTVV.

This clonotype has a handful of counts. V and J are TRBV25-1 and TRBJ1-4; D not certain. The CDR3 has 14 residues. CDR1 is MGHDK and CDR2 is SYGVNS in the germline V gene. V gave up 3 bases and J gave up 3 bases, with 8 bases separating them. CDR3 sequence (DNA): TGTGCCAGCAGTGACGGCACGGCTAATGAAAAACTGTTTTTT. Translating it yields CASSDGTANEKLFF.

This chain connects TRBV12-3 or TRBV12-4 to TRBJ1-3; D is uncertain. Trimming stripped 2 bases from V and 2 bases from J, with 7 bases between. CDR3 length: 14 residues. The CDR3 region is CASSLTSAGNTIYF. The CDR3, as DNA: TGTGCCAGCAGTTTAACCAGTGCTGGAAACACCATATATTTT.

This clonotype has at least ten counts. The gene calls are TRBV2 and TRBJ2-1; TRBD1 matches 7 bases. The V and J ends lost 8 bases and 8 bases, in that order; junction bases with no gene match: 12. Germline values: CDR1 SNHLY, CDR2 FYNNEI. The CDR3 has 14 residues. CDR3 bases: TGTGCCAGCGGGGTGGGACAGTTAATCGATGAGCAGTTCTTC. The encoded protein is CASGVGQLIDEQFF.

The rearrangement uses TRBV9 and TRBJ2-3, with D unclear. Deletions cut 5 bases from V and 5 bases from J, with 12 bases between. The CDR3 runs to 13 residues. Germline-derived CDR1 and CDR2 are SGDLS and YYNGEE. The CDR3 is CASSLGPLDTQYF. The CDR3 DNA reads as TGTGCCAGCAGTCTCGGGCCTTTAGATACGCAGTATTTT.

This clonotype appeared a few times. The J gene is TRBJ1-3, the V gene TRBV5-5; D is uncertain. Germline-derived CDR1 and CDR2 are SGHKS and YYEKEE (reference sequence). This CDR3 comprises 16 residues. V lost 0 bases and J 0 bases, leaving 10 bases between the germline ends. CDR3 nucleotide sequence: TGTGCCAGCAGCTTGGCCCCGGGGTCCTCTGGAAACACCATATATTTT. Its translation: CASSLAPGSSGNTIYF.

This clonotype was recorded a few times. The chain joins TRBV29-1 to TRBJ1-1; D is unresolved. This CDR3 comprises 11 residues. V was shortened by 7 bases and J by 8 bases, with 14 bases between the two germline ends. Germline CDR1 is SQVTM and CDR2 is ANQGSEA. CDR3 nucleotides: TGCAGCGCCCGCGTCGGGTGGGAAGCTTTCTTT. It translates to CSARVGWEAFF.

Comments on this clonotype: This may arise from a read error, as a much more abundant clone is one base away. The V and J genes are TRBV5-1 and TRBJ1-3; tentatively, D is TRBD1 (6 bases). The CDR3 has 15 amino acids. Trimming cost V 3 bases and J 0 bases, with 10 bases left between them. The V gene's germline CDR1 is SGHRS and CDR2 YFSETQ. The CDR3 DNA reads TGCGCCAGCAGCTCGGGGGACAACTCTGGAAACACCATATATTTT. Translated: CASSSGDNSGNTIYF.

This clonotype was recorded a few times. This chain links TRBV6-1 with TRBJ1-5; D gene ambiguous. The V gene lost 5 bases and the J gene lost 0 bases, with 8 bases spanning the gap. The length of the CDR3 is 14 residues. The germline CDR1 and CDR2 sequences are MNHNS and SASEGT. CDR3 residues: CASSIQRSNQPQHF. The CDR3 bases are TGTGCCAGCAGTATACAGCGTAGCAATCAGCCCCAGCATTTT.

This clonotype has a count of ten or more. The chain's CDR3 is CASSTRDGLGEQYF. In DNA form, the CDR3 reads TGTGCCAGTAGTACTCGGGACGGTCTAGGGGAGCAGTACTTC. The chain carries TRBV19 and TRBJ2-7; D is tentatively TRBD1 or TRBD2 (5 bases each). Trimming stripped 4 bases from V and 7 bases from J, with 17 bases between. The CDR3 spans 14 residues. CDR1 and CDR2 from the germline V gene are LNHDA and SQIVND (reference sequence).